The T cell receptor beta chain described here comes from a study of early T cells in non-severe SARS-CoV-2 infection. Via MiXCR, TCRdb re-called the 5' RACE reads, giving one row per CDR3 protein. The repertoire includes over 70,000 distinct CDR3 sequences, around 15% of them detected once, and about 6.7% sits in the top ten. In its sample, this clonotype was seen a few times. Sequencing was done on a sample of whole blood. This receptor was taken from an adult who was a healthcare worker with PCR-confirmed SARS-CoV-2 infection or an uninfected control (not recorded which).

The CDR3 loop is CASIGLGIYEQYF. In nucleotides, the CDR3 is TGTGCCAGCATCGGACTAGGTATCTACGAGCAGTACTTC. The chain recombines TRBV2 with TRBJ2-7; TRBD2 aligns across 7 bases. V lost 7 bases and J lost 3; bases outside the gene matches: 6. The CDR3 length is 13 residues. CDR1 and CDR2 (germline): SNHLY, FYNNEI.